Here is one T cell receptor beta chain with its context. Its specificity is not known. This record belongs to a study of T-cell memory formation after mild COVID-19. Study details: Across donors, TCR clusters were largely donor specific.

5'RACE primed at constant segments yielded TCR alpha and TCR beta cDNA libraries bearing sample barcodes and UMIs. MiXCR was run by TCRdb on the 5' RACE reads, yielding one entry per CDR3 protein. The table lists hundreds of thousands of distinct CDR3 sequences, about a fifth of them singletons. The CDR3 contains 14 residues. The germline CDR1 and CDR2 sequences are ENHRY and SYGVKD. J lost 1 base, V lost 1 base, and 1 base had no gene match. Study outcomes and limitations: Contracting clones from day 15 to 85 showed balanced CD4/CD8; later expanders favored CD4+. Confirmation was lacking for SARS-CoV-2 specificity of second-wave clones that peaked on day 37.

The receptor's source is an adult woman who had mild COVID-19 (a few samples of this study predate the infection). Cell type and time point are not known. The chain is built from TRBV10-3 and TRBJ2-7; 7 nucleotides agree with TRBD2. Sequences were obtained from PBMCs or a T cell subset sorted from them (not recorded which). The chain's CDR3 is CAISEWDYSYEQYF. The CDR3 bases are TGTGCCATCAGTGAGTGGGACTATTCCTACGAGCAGTACTTC.